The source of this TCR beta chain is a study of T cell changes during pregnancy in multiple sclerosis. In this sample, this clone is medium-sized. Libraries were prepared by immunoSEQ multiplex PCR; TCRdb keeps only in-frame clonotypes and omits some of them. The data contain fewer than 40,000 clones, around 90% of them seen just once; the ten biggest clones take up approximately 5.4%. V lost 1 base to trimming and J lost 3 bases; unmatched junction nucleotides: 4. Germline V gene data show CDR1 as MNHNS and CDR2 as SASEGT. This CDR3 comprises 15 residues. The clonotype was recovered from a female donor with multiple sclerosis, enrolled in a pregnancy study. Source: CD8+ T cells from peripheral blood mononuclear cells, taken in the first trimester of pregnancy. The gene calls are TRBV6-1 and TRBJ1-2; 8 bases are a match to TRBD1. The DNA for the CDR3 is TGTGCCAGCAGTGAAGGCAGGGGGCATGACTATGGCTACACCTTC. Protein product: CASSEGRGHDYGYTF.